Below are 18 T cell receptor beta chains sequenced from a single sample in a study of memory CD4+ T cells and cytomegalovirus serostatus. Some clones are missing from TCRdb's copy, which holds only in-frame ones; the method was immunoSEQ multiplex PCR. The table lists about 56,000 clones, over 80% of them singletons. Single viable CD3+CD4+CD8-CD45RO+ cells were sorted as the memory CD4+ T cells. Specimen: memory CD4+ T cells from blood. The receptors originated from an adult in good health and CMV-seronegative.

The chain is built from TRBV28 and TRBJ2-3; 11 bases are shared with TRBD2. The CDR3 is 16 residues long. CDR1 is MDHEN and CDR2 is SYDVKM in the germline V gene. J gave up 3 bases and V 4 bases, and 6 bases lay outside the gene matches. As DNA, the CDR3 is TGTGCCAGCAGTTCCCCTAGCGGGGGGCTTACAGATACGCAGTATTTT. Residues: CASSSPSGGLTDTQYF.

This sequence joins TRBV5-5 and TRBJ2-7; D is possibly TRBD1 (5 bases). The CDR3 is made up of 16 amino acids. From germline, CDR1 is SGHKS and CDR2 YYEKEE (reference sequence). With 2 bases removed from V and 0 bases from J, the gap between germline ends came to 15 bases. CDR3: CASSLRSPQDSYEQYF. In DNA form, the CDR3 reads TGTGCCAGCAGCTTAAGAAGTCCACAGGACTCCTACGAGCAGTACTTC. Complete variable domain (other parts from reference TRBV5-5 and TRBJ2-7): DAGVTQSPTHLIKTRGQQVTLRCSPISGHKSVSWYQQVLGQGPQFIFQYYEKEERGRGNFPDRFSARQFPNYSSELNVNALLLGDSALYLCASSLRSPQDSYEQYFGPGTRLTVT.

The genes are TRBV10-3 and TRBJ2-7; possible D gene TRBD2, 7 bases. There are 15 residues in the CDR3. Trimming removed 3 bases from V and 3 bases from J, with 15 bases in between. Germline V gives CDR1 ENHRY, CDR2 SYGVKD. The CDR3 DNA reads TGTGCCATCAGTGAACCTGGGGGGGCAGGCTACGAGCAGTACTTC. It translates to CAISEPGGAGYEQYF.

The rearrangement links TRBV7-9 to TRBJ1-4; the D gene is possibly TRBD1 (5 bases). Deletions cut 5 bases from V and 8 bases from J, with 15 bases between. Germline V gives CDR1 SEHNR, CDR2 FQNEAQ (reference sequence). The CDR3 has 14 residues. The CDR3 coding sequence is TGTGCCAGCAGCCGCACCCCAGGGCTAGAAAAACTGTTTTTT. Protein product: CASSRTPGLEKLFF.

The rearrangement uses TRBV19 and TRBJ2-7, with 11 bases identical to TRBD2. V was clipped by 5 bases and J by 3 bases; unmatched bases: 3. The CDR3 length is 14 residues. From germline, CDR1 is LNHDA and CDR2 SQIVND (reference sequence). The CDR3 spells CASSGGTSGYEQYF. CDR3 sequence (DNA): TGTGCCAGTAGTGGGGGGACTAGCGGCTACGAGCAGTACTTC.

This sequence joins TRBV11-1 and TRBJ1-1; D remains ambiguous. V lost 2 bases and J 2 bases, leaving 6 bases between the germline ends. The CDR3 runs to 13 residues. Germline values: CDR1 SGHAT, CDR2 FQDESV (reference sequence). The CDR3 nucleotides read TGTGCCAGCAGCTTAAACCCCAACACTGAAGCTTTCTTT. Residues: CASSLNPNTEAFF.

V gene TRBV9 combines with J gene TRBJ2-5; D is perhaps TRBD2 (7 bases). This CDR3 comprises 14 residues. The germline V gene encodes CDR1 SGDLS and CDR2 YYNGEE. V lost 3 bases and J 5 bases, leaving 14 bases between the germline ends. The DNA for the CDR3 is TGTGCCAGCAGCGCCTCGGGGGGCTGGGAGACCCAGTACTTC. Encoded protein: CASSASGGWETQYF.

The J gene is TRBJ2-1, the V gene TRBV6-5, with D uncertain. Germline V lookup: CDR1 MNHEY, CDR2 SVGAGI. V was cut by 5 bases and J by 8 bases, with 13 bases left in between. CDR3 length: 13 residues. As DNA, the CDR3 is TGTGCCAGCAGTAAGGGATCGCGCTATGAGCAGTTCTTC. This codes for CASSKGSRYEQFF.

The chain is built from TRBV20-1 and TRBJ1-2; D remains unclear. This CDR3 has 11 amino acids. The germline gives CDR1 DFQATT, CDR2 SNEGSKA (reference sequence). Trimming removed 3 bases at V and 8 bases at J, with 10 bases between. DNA for the CDR3: TGCAGTGCTAGGCCCTCCTTAGGCTACACCTTC. Protein sequence: CSARPSLGYTF.

This rearrangement joins TRBV4-3 to TRBJ1-3; D is undetermined. Germline lookup yields CDR1 LGHNA and CDR2 YSLEER. CDR3 size: 16 residues. V lost 2 bases and J 2 bases, leaving 13 bases between the germline ends. The CDR3 spells CASSQYPRGPGNTIYF. The CDR3 coding sequence is TGCGCCAGCAGCCAATACCCAAGAGGGCCTGGAAACACCATATATTTT.

This clone was observed a few times. In nucleotides, the CDR3 is TGTGCCAGCAGTGCGGACAGGGGCACCGGGGAGCTGTTTTTT. Translating it yields CASSADRGTGELFF. The chain carries TRBV2 and TRBJ2-2, with TRBD1 matching over 9 bases. J lost 4 bases, V lost 4 bases, and 1 base had no gene match. Germline loops: CDR1 SNHLY, CDR2 FYNNEI. The CDR3 runs 14 residues.

V is TRBV7-2 and J is TRBJ1-2; 10 bases fit TRBD1. Germline CDR1 reads SGHTA; CDR2 reads FQGNSA. Unmatched junction bases numbered 2, after V lost 4 bases and J lost 3 bases. The CDR3 extends over 14 amino acids. CDR3 bases: TGTGCCAGCAGCTACGGGACAGGGGACTATGGCTACACCTTC. Translated: CASSYGTGDYGYTF.

This clone occurred a few times. The CDR3 DNA reads TGTGCCTGGAGTGTATCCCTCCGCTACGAGCAGTACTTC. Encoded protein: CAWSVSLRYEQYF. V is TRBV30 and J is TRBJ2-7; D is unclear. V was trimmed by 0 bases and J by 3 bases, leaving 9 bases between them. The germline gives CDR1 GTSNPN, CDR2 SVGIG (reference sequence). The CDR3 totals 13 residues. The variable domain in full, completed from reference TRBV30 and TRBJ2-7, reads SQTIHQWPATLVQPVGSPLSLECTVEGTSNPNLYWYRQAAGRGLQLLFYSVGIGQISSEVPQNLSASRPQDRQFILSSKKLLLSDSGFYLCAWSVSLRYEQYFGPGTRLTVT.

This chain joins TRBV10-3 and TRBJ2-5; D possibly corresponds to TRBD1 (5 bases). The CDR3 covers 12 residues. Trimming stripped 4 bases from V and 5 bases from J, with 8 bases between. Germline CDR1 ENHRY, CDR2 SYGVKD. The CDR3 here is CAISGGAETQYF. CDR3 DNA sequence: TGTGCCATCAGTGGGGGCGCGGAGACCCAGTACTTC.

This chain connects TRBV9 to TRBJ1-6; TRBD1 matches at 8 bases. The CDR3 spans 15 residues. CDR1 is SGDLS and CDR2 is YYNGEE in the germline V gene. With 3 bases clipped from V and 8 bases from J, the junction kept 7 bases outside the gene matches. Here the CDR3 DNA reads TGTGCCAGCAGCGCCCACGGACAGGGCGATTCACCCCTCCACTTT. Amino acids: CASSAHGQGDSPLHF.

The J gene is TRBJ2-7, the V gene TRBV5-6; TRBD2 agrees at 7 bases. CDR3 size: 16 residues. Germline V gene sequence: CDR1 SGHDT, CDR2 YYEEEE. V dropped 6 bases and J dropped 0; count of bases not matched to a gene: 12. DNA of the CDR3: TGTGCCAGCACCCTGACCAGCGGGATCCGCTCCTACGAGCAGTACTTC. Translating it yields CASTLTSGIRSYEQYF.

The chain carries TRBV11-3 and TRBJ2-2; D possibly corresponds to TRBD1 (7 bases). Germline CDR1 SGHNT, CDR2 YENEEA. This CDR3 has 18 amino acids. Trimming removed 11 bases from V and 4 bases from J, with 29 bases in between. Written as DNA, the CDR3 is TGTGCCTCTACATGGGGTATTACAGGGGAGGCGTGCACCGGGGAGCTGTTTTTT. Its translation is CASTWGITGEACTGELFF.

The chain employs TRBV2 and TRBJ1-5; D is possibly TRBD1 (5 bases). This CDR3 comprises 15 residues. Trimming left V 8 bases short and J 5 bases short, with 19 bases between. Germline CDR1 SNHLY, CDR2 FYNNEI. This CDR3 is CASRITGAGHQPQHF. The CDR3 coding sequence is TGTGCCAGCCGAATCACCGGGGCGGGGCATCAGCCCCAGCATTTT.